This TCR beta chain was profiled in a study of response to subunit inactivated influenza vaccine. This clonotype was observed a few times. Its antigen remains unknown. Between the trimmed V and J ends, which lost 4 bases and 10 bases, there was a span of 21 bases. Germline V CDR1 and CDR2: SGHDT, YYEEEE. CDR3 length: 15 residues. Study-level results: The authors put forward the suggestion that each seasonal influenza vaccination may bring in only a limited number of new T cells.

TCRdb re-analysed the RT-PCR reads in MiXCR, keeping a single row per CDR3 protein. The table has roughly 630,000 distinct CDR3 sequences, 14% seen once; the top ten hold approximately 7.6%. Sequenced here: PBMCs from blood, sampled around 15 days before vaccination. This clonotype was obtained from a man aged 50 to 60 who received an inactivated influenza vaccine. This chain joins TRBV5-6 and TRBJ2-1; weak D call: TRBD2 (6 bases). In nucleotides, the CDR3 is TGTGCCAGCAGCCCGGGCGGGACGTCAATCGGAGAGCAGTTCTTC. Protein product: CASSPGGTSIGEQFF.